Listed below are T cell receptor beta chains from one sample, sequenced in a study of T cells in Graves' hyperthyroidism and ophthalmopathy. TCRdb processed the multiplex PCR reads anew with MiXCR; each CDR3 protein has one entry. This table holds 650,000 to 800,000 distinct CDR3 sequences, less than 45% found once. Sequencing was performed on peripheral blood or thyroid tissue (not recorded which). The receptors shown here come from an adult man with Graves' disease, either hyperthyroidism or ophthalmopathy (not recorded which). Each CDR3 is given with its conserved first and last residue. The D gene is left open where the match is weak. Clone size appears in some rows only: once, few, many, or a class for an expanded clone.

>TRBV20-1|.|many|TRBJ2-5
TGCAGTGTTCAAGAGACCCAGTACTTC
CSVQETQYF
>TRBV9|.|.|TRBJ1-4
TGTGCCAGCAGCGGCCGACAGGACTCTAATGAAAAACTGTTTTTT
CASSGRQDSNEKLFF
>TRBV10-3|TRBD1|few|TRBJ1-1
TGTGCCATCAGGACAGGGGACTACATGAACACTGAAGCTTTCTTT
CAIRTGDYMNTEAFF
>TRBV29-1|.|.|TRBJ1-4
TGCAGCGTTGGAGATCGGGGCCCTAATGAAAAACTGTTTTTT
CSVGDRGPNEKLFF
>TRBV5-6|TRBD1|.|TRBJ1-2
TGTGCCAGCAGCTTGGGTGGACAGGGCTTCTATGGCTACACCTTC
CASSLGGQGFYGYTF
>TRBV7-8|.|many|TRBJ1-6
TGTGCCAGCAGCGCCTCAGCAGGAAGGGATTCACCCCTCCACTTT
CASSASAGRDSPLHF
>TRBV14|.|.|TRBJ1-6
TGTGCTATCCGCAGTGAATACGCAGGATCACCCCTCCACTTT
CAIRSEYAGSPLHF
>TRBV11-2|.|.|TRBJ2-5
TGTGCCAGCAGCTTGGGGGGACTTTCACTGGAGACCCAGTACTTC
CASSLGGLSLETQYF
>TRBV7-3|TRBD2|few|TRBJ2-7
TGTGCCAGCAGCCCATTCGGGGGGTCCTACGAGCAGTACTTC
CASSPFGGSYEQYF
>TRBV2|TRBD1|.|TRBJ1-4
TGTGCCAGCAGTGAATGGACAGGGAACGAAAAACTGTTTTTT
CASSEWTGNEKLFF
>TRBV5-8|TRBD1|once|TRBJ2-7
TGTGCCAGCATCAGGGACAGGGGGGACTACGAGCAGTACTTC
CASIRDRGDYEQYF
>TRBV25-1|TRBD2|.|TRBJ2-1
TGTGCCAGCAGTGAAATAGGGGAGGGCTACAATGAGCAGTTCTTC
CASSEIGEGYNEQFF
>TRBV6-5|.|.|TRBJ2-7
TGTGCCATCAGTTACTCGGACGGGAGCTACGAGCAGTACTTC
CAISYSDGSYEQYF
>TRBV24-1|.|many|TRBJ1-5
TGTGCCACCTCGTTAGGCGGGGGGCATCAGCCCCAGCATTTT
CATSLGGGHQPQHF
>TRBV6-5|.|.|TRBJ1-1
TGTGCCAGCAGTGAAGCAGGTGTAGGGTGGGACACTGAAGCTTTCTTT
CASSEAGVGWDTEAFF
>TRBV6-5|.|many|TRBJ1-2
TGTGCCAGCAGAGCCGACGGGACCATGAACGACTATGGCTACACCTTC
CASRADGTMNDYGYTF
>TRBV10-3|.|.|TRBJ1-3
TGTGCCATCAGTTCTGGCAGACTTCTCTCTGGAAACACCATATATTTT
CAISSGRLLSGNTIYF
>TRBV24-1|.|.|TRBJ1-2
TGTGCCACCAGTGATTCTGAGACAGCGATAAGATATGGCTACACCTTC
CATSDSETAIRYGYTF
>TRBV20-1|.|.|TRBJ1-1
TGCAGTGCTAGGGACACCGCGCAGCCGAACACTGAAGCTTTCTTT
CSARDTAQPNTEAFF
>TRBV29-1|TRBD1|.|TRBJ1-2
TGCAGCGTAATTAACAGGGGGACGTACTATGGCTACACCTTC
CSVINRGTYYGYTF
>TRBV29-1|.|many|TRBJ2-2
TGCAGCGTTGAAGGTGGCGGGACCGGGGAGCTGTTTTTT
CSVEGGGTGELFF
>TRBV29-1|TRBD2|.|TRBJ2-7
TGCAGCGTTGAAGTGGATGCGCCGGGACTAGCTTTGTCCTACGAGCAGTACTTC
CSVEVDAPGLALSYEQYF
>TRBV20-1|TRBD1|.|TRBJ2-5
TGCAGTGCCCCCGACAGGGGGCAGGAGACCCAGTACTTC
CSAPDRGQETQYF
>TRBV15|.|few|TRBJ1-4
TGTGCCACCAGCACCGAGCGTCCCCTCGTGACTAATGAAAAACTGTTTTTT
CATSTERPLVTNEKLFF
>TRBV25-1|.|many|TRBJ1-3
TGTGCCAGCAGCGTTGCAGGGTTTGGAAACACCATATATTTT
CASSVAGFGNTIYF
>TRBV2|.|many|TRBJ1-6
TGTGCCAGCAGTGACAGGGTGAGCAATTCACCCCTCCACTTT
CASSDRVSNSPLHF
>TRBV10-3|.|many|TRBJ1-6
TGTGCCATCAGTGAAAGTGGACCGTGGATTAATTCACCCCTCCACTTT
CAISESGPWINSPLHF
>TRBV13|.|.|TRBJ2-7
TGTGCCAGCAGCCCGGACCCGGGGGGCCTAAACTACGAGCAGTACTTC
CASSPDPGGLNYEQYF
>TRBV29-1|.|many|TRBJ1-1
TGCAGCGTTGTAGGGAGGGCGGGGAACACTGAAGCTTTCTTT
CSVVGRAGNTEAFF
>TRBV7-3|.|.|TRBJ2-7
TGTGCCAGAACCAAAATCGGGGGACACTACGAGCAGTACTTC
CARTKIGGHYEQYF
>TRBV7-9|.|.|TRBJ1-2
TGTGCCAGCAGCCCGATAGGGCCCACAGCATATGGCTACACCTTC
CASSPIGPTAYGYTF
>TRBV19|TRBD1|.|TRBJ1-5
TGTGCCAGTAGTATAGGCCCGGGACAGGGTCAGCCCCAGCATTTT
CASSIGPGQGQPQHF
>TRBV9|.|.|TRBJ1-4
TGTGCCAGCTCACCTCAACAGGGTAATAATGAAAAACTGTTTTTT
CASSPQQGNNEKLFF
>TRBV7-3|.|many|TRBJ2-2
TGTGCCAGCAGCCCAACCAGCGACACCGCGAACACCGGGGAGCTGTTTTTT
CASSPTSDTANTGELFF
>TRBV7-8|.|.|TRBJ1-1
TGTGCCAGCAGCTTAGGAGACAGTATGAACACTGAAGCTTTCTTT
CASSLGDSMNTEAFF
>TRBV20-1|TRBD2|many|TRBJ2-7
TGCAGTGCTGCGGATACTAGCGACTCCTACGAGCAGTACTTC
CSAADTSDSYEQYF
>TRBV12-3/TRBV12-4|TRBD1|few|TRBJ1-6
TGTGCCAGCAGTTGGGGACAGAGCTATAATTCACCCCTCCACTTT
CASSWGQSYNSPLHF
>TRBV5-1|.|.|TRBJ1-1
TGCGCCAGCAGTATAAGTCTGAGCACTGAAGCTTTCTTT
CASSISLSTEAFF
>TRBV7-9|.|.|TRBJ1-6
TGTGCCAGCAGTTACGGGTCTAGCGGTTCACCCCTCCACTTT
CASSYGSSGSPLHF
>TRBV6-1|.|once|TRBJ2-7
TGTGCCAGCAGTACCAGGGAAGGGGCGCTCTACGAGCAGTACTTC
CASSTREGALYEQYF
>TRBV29-1|TRBD1|.|TRBJ1-6
TGCAGCGCCGGGACAGGGGTGAATTCACCCCTCCACTTT
CSAGTGVNSPLHF